Each of the 12 T cell receptor beta chains below was sequenced from the same sample in a study of T cell repertoires and HLA-DP antigens. Their antigen targets remain unknown. Some clones are missing from TCRdb's copy, which holds only in-frame ones; the method was immunoSEQ multiplex PCR. The sample has about 89,000 clones; around nine tenths are singletons. The sequencing sample was made of CD4+ T cells from PBMCs. All receptors come from a man aged 45-65 years in good health and CMV-seronegative.

This chain joins TRBV11-2 and TRBJ1-4; TRBD1 matches 7 bases. Germline V gene sequence: CDR1 SGHAT, CDR2 FQNNGV. V lost 1 base to trimming and J lost 4 bases; unmatched junction nucleotides: 9. The CDR3 extends over 17 amino acids. The CDR3 spells CASSLGRQGRNNEKLFF. The CDR3 nucleotides read TGTGCCAGCAGCTTAGGGCGACAGGGCCGGAATAATGAAAAACTGTTTTTT.

The chain is built from TRBV6-5 and TRBJ2-3; D is uncertain. Trimming removed 2 bases from V and 2 bases from J, with 14 bases in between. Germline V gene lookup returns CDR1 MNHEY and CDR2 SVGAGI. The CDR3 spans 16 residues. The CDR3 spells CASSYRPTYNTDTQYF. CDR3 nucleotide sequence: TGTGCCAGCAGTTACAGACCCACTTACAACACAGATACGCAGTATTTT.

This clone was observed a few times. The chain joins TRBV2 to TRBJ1-2; perhaps TRBD1 as D (5 bases). V lost 7 bases to trimming and J lost 7 bases, with 13 bases between them. The germline gives CDR1 SNHLY, CDR2 FYNNEI. This CDR3 contains 12 residues. This CDR3 is CASKPGGGGYTF. CDR3 coding DNA: TGTGCCAGCAAACCCGGGGGGGGTGGCTACACCTTC.

This chain links TRBV4-2 with TRBJ1-4, with D unresolved. Germline values: CDR1 LGHNA, CDR2 YNFKEQ. The CDR3 loop spans 14 amino acids. V gave up 1 base and J gave up 0 bases, with 3 bases separating them. The CDR3 sequence: CASSQGSTNEKLFF. CDR3 DNA: TGTGCCAGCAGCCAAGGCTCAACTAATGAAAAACTGTTTTTT.

V is TRBV7-2 and J is TRBJ1-5; D is perhaps TRBD1 (6 bases). V lost 4 bases, J lost 5 bases, and 12 bases lay in between. CDR1 is SGHTA, CDR2 FQGNSA, per germline. The CDR3 has 14 residues. CDR3 in DNA: TGTGCCAGCAGCTCGGGGGGGGCCGATCAGCCCCAGCATTTT. Translation gives CASSSGGADQPQHF.

This chain uses TRBV28 with TRBJ1-5; no clear D. The CDR3 runs 13 residues. The germline CDR1 and CDR2 sequences are MDHEN and SYDVKM. V shed 7 bases and J shed 3 bases, with 10 bases lying between them. CDR3 protein: CASTGMTNQPQHF. The CDR3, as DNA: TGTGCCAGCACCGGGATGACCAATCAGCCCCAGCATTTT. The full variable domain, rest sourced from reference TRBV28 and TRBJ1-5, is DVKVTQSSRYLVKRTGEKVFLECVQDMDHENMFWYRQDPGLGLRLIYFSYDVKMKEKGDIPEGYSVSREKKERFSLILESASTNQTSMYLCASTGMTNQPQHFGDGTRLSIL.

The chain has TRBV2 and TRBJ2-1; D ambiguous. The V end lost 6 bases, the J end lost 7 bases, and 16 bases lay between the germline ends. This CDR3 is 14 amino acids long. Germline V CDR1 and CDR2: SNHLY, FYNNEI. This CDR3 is CASSATDGINEQFF. The CDR3 nucleotides read TGTGCCAGCAGCGCCACCGATGGGATAAATGAGCAGTTCTTC. The full variable domain, with the rest looked up from reference TRBV2 and TRBJ2-1, is EPEVTQTPSHQVTQMGQEVILRCVPISNHLYFYWYRQILGQKVEFLVSFYNNEISEKSEIFDDQFSVERPDGSNFTLKIRSTKLEDSAMYFCASSATDGINEQFFGPGTRLTVL.

This sequence joins TRBV6-1 and TRBJ2-7; D is undetermined. This CDR3 is built from 12 residues. Trimming stripped 4 bases from V and 1 base from J, with 5 bases between. Germline V CDR1 and CDR2: MNHNS, SASEGT. CDR3 sequence reads: CASSVGSYEQYF. The CDR3 DNA follows: TGTGCCAGCAGTGTCGGGTCCTACGAGCAGTACTTC.

As DNA, the CDR3 is TGTGCCAGCAGCCAGACATATCAAGAGACCCAGTACTTC. Protein product: CASSQTYQETQYF. This chain links TRBV14 with TRBJ2-5; D is unresolved. The germline CDR1 and CDR2 sequences are SGHDN and FVKESK. The CDR3 consists of 13 residues. V lost 3 bases to trimming and J lost 2 bases, with 7 bases between them.

This chain links TRBV15 with TRBJ1-2; 8 bases line up with TRBD1. Germline CDR1 reads LNHNV; CDR2 reads YYDKDF (reference sequence). V lost 5 bases and J lost 4; bases outside the gene matches: 9. This CDR3 has 15 residues. The chain's CDR3 is CATSGTGGSSYGYTF. In DNA, the CDR3 is TGTGCCACCAGCGGAACAGGGGGAAGCTCCTATGGCTACACCTTC.

This clone has a single count. DNA of the CDR3: TGTGCCAGCAGCCCGAGAGGAGGATATGGCTACACCTTC. The encoded protein is CASSPRGGYGYTF. The chain combines TRBV7-2 with TRBJ1-2; D uncertain. The V end lost 5 bases, the J end lost 5 bases, and 12 bases lay between the germline ends. Germline CDR1 reads SGHTA; CDR2 reads FQGNSA. The CDR3 runs 13 residues.

The chain combines TRBV1 with TRBJ2-7; the listed D gene, TRBD2, was not tested against the DNA. TRBV1 is termed a pseudogene. The CDR3 sequence is 16 residues long. Written as DNA, the CDR3 is TGCACCAGCAGCCAGGCAACCGGGACTAGTGCCTACGAGCAGTACTTC. Translation gives CTSSQATGTSAYEQYF.